What follows is one T cell receptor beta chain and its context. The data were obtained in a study of cytomegalovirus exposure and HLA in healthy donors. The PCR ran on 60 Vbeta and 13 Jbeta primers. Repertoires were generated with immunoSEQ multiplex PCR, while TCRdb's copy carries only in-frame clones and drops some. The table shows about 160,000 clones, with roughly four fifths occurring only once. Unmatched junction bases numbered 13, after V lost 6 bases and J lost 3 bases. The CDR3 extends over 18 amino acids. Germline loops: CDR1 MNHNS, CDR2 SASEGT. This rearrangement joins TRBV6-1 to TRBJ2-1; 11 positions match TRBD2. Sequencing was done on a sample of PBMCs. The sequence was collected from a woman under 30 in good health and CMV-seronegative. The CDR3 sequence: CASRELAGENKFYNEQFF. The CDR3 DNA reads as TGTGCCAGCAGGGAACTAGCGGGAGAGAACAAATTCTACAATGAGCAGTTCTTC.